This T cell receptor (beta chain) was profiled in a study of breast tumors, draining lymph nodes, adjacent tissues. One entry per CDR3 protein results from TCRdb running MiXCR on the multiplex PCR reads. The sample includes 270,000 or so distinct CDR3 sequences, around 30% of them seen just once. Axillary draining lymph nodes of breast cancer patients supplied the node samples. V gave up 0 bases and J gave up 8 bases, with 11 bases separating them. This CDR3 has 13 residues. Germline CDR1 reads DFQATT; CDR2 reads SNEGSKA (reference sequence). Sequenced input: axillary lymph node tissue. This TCR derives from a female donor with breast cancer. Some clones in this sample may be carry-over from other donors' samples. J is TRBJ1-3 and V is TRBV20-1; D is uncertain. In nucleotides, the CDR3 is TGCAGTGCTAGAGATCCCTCGTGGGACACCATATATTTT. It is translated as CSARDPSWDTIYF.